The present entry profiles one TCR beta chain with its context. Its antigen is unidentified. CDR1 and CDR2 from the germline V gene are MNHEY and SMNVEV (reference sequence). The CDR3 covers 16 residues. The V segment lost 4 bases and the J segment 1 base; nucleotides outside the gene matches: 4. Here immunoSEQ multiplex PCR was the method, and the copy in TCRdb shows in-frame clones only, minus some. The table includes some 110,000 clones, 88% detected once. This record comes from a study of T cell responses to AZD1222 COVID-19 vaccine. Overall study results and limits: Among AZD1222 vaccinees, only five or six were seropositive at baseline.

The sample in question was peripheral blood, obtained on day 0 of AZD1222 vaccination. The TCR sequence derives from an adult in good health. The chain is built from TRBV27 and TRBJ2-4; 10 bases line up with TRBD1. For the CDR3, the DNA is TGTGCCAGCAGTTCGGGACAGGGGTTTGCCAAAAACATTCAGTACTTC. Residues: CASSSGQGFAKNIQYF.